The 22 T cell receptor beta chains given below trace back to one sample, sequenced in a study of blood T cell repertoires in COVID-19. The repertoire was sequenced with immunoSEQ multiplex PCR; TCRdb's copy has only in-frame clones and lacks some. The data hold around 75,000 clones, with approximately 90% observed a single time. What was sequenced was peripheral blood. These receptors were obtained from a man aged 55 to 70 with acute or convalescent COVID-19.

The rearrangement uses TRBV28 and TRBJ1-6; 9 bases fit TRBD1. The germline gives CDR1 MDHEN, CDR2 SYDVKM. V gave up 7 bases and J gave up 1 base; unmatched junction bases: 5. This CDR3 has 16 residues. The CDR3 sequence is CASTGTGLSYNSPLHF. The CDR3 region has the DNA TGTGCCAGCACAGGGACAGGGTTGTCCTATAATTCACCCCTCCACTTT.

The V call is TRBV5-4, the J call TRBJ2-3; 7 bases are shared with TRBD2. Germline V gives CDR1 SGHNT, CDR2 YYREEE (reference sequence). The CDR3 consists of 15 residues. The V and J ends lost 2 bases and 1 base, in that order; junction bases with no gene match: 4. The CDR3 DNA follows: TGTGCCAGCAGCTTTGGTACTAGCGGCACAGATACGCAGTATTTT. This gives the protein CASSFGTSGTDTQYF. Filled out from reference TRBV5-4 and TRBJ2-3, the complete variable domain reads ETGVTQSPTHLIKTRGQQVTLRCSSQSGHNTVSWYQQALGQGPQFIFQYYREEENGRGNFPPRFSGLQFPNYSSELNVNALELDDSALYLCASSFGTSGTDTQYFGPGTRLTVL.

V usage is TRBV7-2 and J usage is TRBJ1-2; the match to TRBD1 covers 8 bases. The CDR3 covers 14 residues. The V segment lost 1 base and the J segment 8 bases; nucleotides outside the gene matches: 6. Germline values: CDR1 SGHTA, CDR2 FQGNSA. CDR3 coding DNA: TGTGCCAGCAGCTTAGGTTTTGCAGGGGGCGGCTACACCTTC. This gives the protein CASSLGFAGGGYTF.

This chain's CDR3 is CASSPPGLITDTQYF. The CDR3 coding sequence is TGTGCCAGCAGCCCGCCAGGACTAATCACAGATACGCAGTATTTT. The chain carries TRBV11-2 and TRBJ2-3; possibly TRBD2 for D (6 bases). The CDR3 extends over 15 amino acids. V shed 5 bases and J shed 2 bases, with 14 bases lying between them. In germline, CDR1 is SGHAT, CDR2 FQNNGV.

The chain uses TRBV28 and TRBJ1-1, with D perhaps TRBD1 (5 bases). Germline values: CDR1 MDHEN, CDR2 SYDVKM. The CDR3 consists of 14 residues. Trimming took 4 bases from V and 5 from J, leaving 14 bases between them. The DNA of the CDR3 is TGTGCCAGCAGTTCCTCAGGGCGTTTTACTGAAGCTTTCTTT. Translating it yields CASSSSGRFTEAFF.

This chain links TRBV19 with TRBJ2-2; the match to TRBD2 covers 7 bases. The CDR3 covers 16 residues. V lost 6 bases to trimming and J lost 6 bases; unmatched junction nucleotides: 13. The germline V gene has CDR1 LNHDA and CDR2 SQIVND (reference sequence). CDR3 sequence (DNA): TGTGCCAGTAGCCAGCGGGACCACCATATATCCGGGGAGCTGTTTTTT. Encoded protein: CASSQRDHHISGELFF.

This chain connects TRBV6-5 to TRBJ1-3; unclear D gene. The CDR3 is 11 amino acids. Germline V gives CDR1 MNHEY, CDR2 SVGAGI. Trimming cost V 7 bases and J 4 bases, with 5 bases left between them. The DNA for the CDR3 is TGTGCCAGCAAACAGGGAAACACCATATATTTT. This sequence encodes CASKQGNTIYF.

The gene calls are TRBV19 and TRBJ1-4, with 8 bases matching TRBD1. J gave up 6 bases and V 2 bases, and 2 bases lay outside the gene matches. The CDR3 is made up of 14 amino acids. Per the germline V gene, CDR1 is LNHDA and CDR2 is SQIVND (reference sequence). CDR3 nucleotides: TGTGCCAGTAGTATACCGGGACAGGATGAAAAACTGTTTTTT. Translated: CASSIPGQDEKLFF.

The CDR3 is CSASPGTEDIQYF. The CDR3 region has the DNA TGCAGTGCTAGTCCCGGGACAGAGGACATTCAGTACTTC. This chain connects TRBV20-1 to TRBJ2-4, with 7 bases identical to TRBD1. V shed 3 bases and J 8 bases; nucleotides not matched to a gene: 7. CDR3 length: 13 residues. Germline CDR1 DFQATT, CDR2 SNEGSKA (reference sequence).

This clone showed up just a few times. CDR3 in DNA: TGTGCCAGCAGTTCGGGACAGGGGGCGCAGGGTCAGCCCCAGCATTTT. Amino acid sequence: CASSSGQGAQGQPQHF. The chain carries TRBV6-5 and TRBJ1-5; 12 nucleotides line up with TRBD1. The germline V gene encodes CDR1 MNHEY and CDR2 SVGAGI. The CDR3 consists of 16 residues. The V and J ends lost 4 bases and 6 bases, in that order; junction bases with no gene match: 7.

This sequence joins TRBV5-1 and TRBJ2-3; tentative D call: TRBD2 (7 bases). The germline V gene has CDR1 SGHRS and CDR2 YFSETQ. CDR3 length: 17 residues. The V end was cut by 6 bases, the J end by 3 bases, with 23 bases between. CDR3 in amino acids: CASTPYRAGVGTDTQYF. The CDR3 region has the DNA TGCGCCAGCACCCCTTACAGGGCGGGGGTCGGTACAGATACGCAGTATTTT.

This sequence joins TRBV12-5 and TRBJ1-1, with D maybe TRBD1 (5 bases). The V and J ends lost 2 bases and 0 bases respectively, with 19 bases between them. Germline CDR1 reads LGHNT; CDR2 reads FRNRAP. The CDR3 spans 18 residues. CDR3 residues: CASGLSHMGGFMNTEAFF. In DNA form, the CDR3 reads TGTGCTAGTGGTTTGAGCCATATGGGGGGTTTCATGAACACTGAAGCTTTCTTT.

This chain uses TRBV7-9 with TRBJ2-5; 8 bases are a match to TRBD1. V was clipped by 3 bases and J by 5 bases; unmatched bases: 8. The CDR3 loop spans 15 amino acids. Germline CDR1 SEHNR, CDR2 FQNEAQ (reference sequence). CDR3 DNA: TGTGCCAGCAGCTTTAACAGGGGGAACGACGAGACCCAGTACTTC. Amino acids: CASSFNRGNDETQYF.

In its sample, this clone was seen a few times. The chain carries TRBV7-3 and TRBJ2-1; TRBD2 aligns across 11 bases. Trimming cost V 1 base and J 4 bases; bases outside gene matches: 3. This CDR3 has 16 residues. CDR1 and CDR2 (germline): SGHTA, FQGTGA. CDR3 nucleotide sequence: TGTGCCAGCAGCTTAATTGGGACTAGCGGATACAATGAGCAGTTCTTC. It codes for CASSLIGTSGYNEQFF.

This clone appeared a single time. The CDR3 sequence is CASSYSDVPPWEQYF. CDR3 sequence (DNA): TGTGCCAGCAGTTACAGCGACGTACCCCCGTGGGAGCAGTACTTC. J is TRBJ2-7 and V is TRBV6-5; D is unresolved. The V gene's germline CDR1 is MNHEY and CDR2 SVGAGI. Trimming stripped 2 bases from V and 7 bases from J, with 18 bases between. The CDR3 has 15 amino acids.

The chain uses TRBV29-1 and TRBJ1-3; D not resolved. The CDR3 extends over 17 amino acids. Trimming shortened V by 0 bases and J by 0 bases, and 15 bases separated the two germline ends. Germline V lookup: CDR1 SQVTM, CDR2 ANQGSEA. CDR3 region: CSVEEGHSSISGNTIYF. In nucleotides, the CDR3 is TGCAGCGTTGAAGAAGGTCACAGCAGCATCTCTGGAAACACCATATATTTT. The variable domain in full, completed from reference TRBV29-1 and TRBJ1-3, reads SAVISQKPSRDICQRGTSLTIQCQVDSQVTMMFWYRQQPGQSLTLIATANQGSEATYESGFVIDKFPISRPNLTFSTLTVSNMSPEDSSIYLCSVEEGHSSISGNTIYFGEGSWLTVV.

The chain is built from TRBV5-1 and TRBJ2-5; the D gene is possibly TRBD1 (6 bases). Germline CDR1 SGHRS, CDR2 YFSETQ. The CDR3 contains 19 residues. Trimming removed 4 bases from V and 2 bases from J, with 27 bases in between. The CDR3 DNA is TGCGCCAGCAGCGGAGCCGGGACACCAGTTCGAAGACCGCAAGAGACCCAGTACTTC. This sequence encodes CASSGAGTPVRRPQETQYF.

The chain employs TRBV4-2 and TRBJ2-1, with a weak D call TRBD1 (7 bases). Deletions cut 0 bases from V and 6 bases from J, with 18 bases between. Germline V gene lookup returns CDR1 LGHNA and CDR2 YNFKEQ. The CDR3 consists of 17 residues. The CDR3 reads CASSQEGLAGGINEQFF. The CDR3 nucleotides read TGTGCCAGCAGCCAAGAGGGTTTAGCAGGGGGGATCAATGAGCAGTTCTTC.

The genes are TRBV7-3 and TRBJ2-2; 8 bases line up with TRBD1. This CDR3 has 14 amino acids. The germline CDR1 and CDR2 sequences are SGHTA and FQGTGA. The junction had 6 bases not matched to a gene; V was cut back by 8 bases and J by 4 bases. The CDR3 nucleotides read TGTGCCAGCGGACAGGGTCGCGGCACCGGGGAGCTGTTTTTT. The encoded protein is CASGQGRGTGELFF.

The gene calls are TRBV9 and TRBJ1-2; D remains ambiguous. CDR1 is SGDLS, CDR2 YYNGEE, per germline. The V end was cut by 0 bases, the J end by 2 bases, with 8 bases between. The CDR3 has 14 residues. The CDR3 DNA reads TGTGCCAGCAGCGTAGATGCGGGAAACTATGGCTACACCTTC. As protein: CASSVDAGNYGYTF.

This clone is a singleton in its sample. The CDR3 region is CASSSPDRARDTQYF. The DNA for the CDR3 is TGTGCCAGCAGTTCCCCGGACAGGGCAAGGGATACGCAGTATTTT. This chain connects TRBV28 to TRBJ2-3; 8 nucleotides line up with TRBD1. V lost 4 bases to trimming and J lost 6 bases; unmatched junction nucleotides: 9. Germline lookup yields CDR1 MDHEN and CDR2 SYDVKM. This CDR3 is 15 amino acids long.

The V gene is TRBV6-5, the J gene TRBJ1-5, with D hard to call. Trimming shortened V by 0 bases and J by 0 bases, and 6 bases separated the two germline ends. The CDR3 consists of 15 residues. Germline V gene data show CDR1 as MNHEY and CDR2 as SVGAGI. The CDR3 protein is CASSYSEYSNQPQHF. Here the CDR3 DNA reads TGTGCCAGCAGTTACTCAGAGTATAGCAATCAGCCCCAGCATTTT.